This T cell receptor beta chain was profiled in a study of Graves' ophthalmopathy and Graves' hyperthyroidism. Study summary: In this cohort's terms, stable hyperthyroidism meant no ophthalmopathy by 18 months of follow-up. Findings of the study overall: In blood, most expanded thyroid clonotypes above 0.001 frequency were also detected.

This clonotype was recorded once. Its antigen is unknown. Germline V gene lookup returns CDR1 SGHNT and CDR2 YYREEE (reference sequence). V was clipped by 4 bases and J by 4 bases, with 11 bases between them. The CDR3 is 13 amino acids. Transcripts of RNA were the source for amplifying TCR beta CDR3 regions. HTBI-primed RT-PCR formed the first round, and a multiplex PCR formed the second. Each CDR3 protein gets one entry after TCRdb re-called the multiplex PCR reads with MiXCR. The sample has a few hundred thousand distinct CDR3 sequences; roughly 40% are singletons. The sample consisted of peripheral blood or thyroid tissue (not recorded which). The chain uses TRBV5-4 and TRBJ2-5; D might be TRBD1 (5 bases). The origin of this receptor is an adult man with Graves' hyperthyroidism. The CDR3 bases are TGTGCCAGCAGCGGGGCGAAGTCAGAGACCCAGTACTTC. It encodes CASSGAKSETQYF.